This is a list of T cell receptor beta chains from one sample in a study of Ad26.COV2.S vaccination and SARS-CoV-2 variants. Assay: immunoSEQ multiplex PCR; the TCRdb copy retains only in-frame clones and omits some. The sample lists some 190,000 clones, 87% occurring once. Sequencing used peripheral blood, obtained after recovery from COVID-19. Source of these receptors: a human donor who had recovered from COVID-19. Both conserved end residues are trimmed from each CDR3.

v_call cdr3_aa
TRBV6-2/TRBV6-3 ASSRGQATSNQPQH
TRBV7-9 ASSLPITQH
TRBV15 ATSTRLAGGRSEQF
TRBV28 ASKSSRNGNTIY
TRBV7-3 ASSFSGTPNTEAF
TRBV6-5 ASRGLVYNEQF
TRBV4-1 ASSQNSNQPQH
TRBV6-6 ASSYSQSSREQY
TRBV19 ASAPVGVATNEKLF
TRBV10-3 AIKEETNEKLF
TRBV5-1 ASSSDLAGEGNEQF
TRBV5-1 ASSPRTGTNTGELF
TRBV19 ASSMGSMEYEQY
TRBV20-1 SASEVGLGALH
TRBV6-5 ASRKGHSGANVLT
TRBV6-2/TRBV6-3 ASSYHRGPESSYT
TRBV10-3 AISGADLNTEAF
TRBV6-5 ASSSVQDTQY
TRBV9 ASSVTMGNEQF
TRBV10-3 AISDGTYEQY
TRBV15 ATSTRTDTEAF
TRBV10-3 AISEGREGPSEQY
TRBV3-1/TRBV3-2 ASSPRGINSPLH
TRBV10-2 ASKGDSSPGELF
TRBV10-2 ASSEEGASSYEQY
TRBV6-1 ASSEGVAGGRVTQY
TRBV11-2 ASSYGLAGATQY
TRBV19 ASSQNRFNYGYT
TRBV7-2 ASSPPEADEQF
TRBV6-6 ASSRDRNTEAF
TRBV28 ASSFLQGPNTEAF
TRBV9 ASSVGAVIGNTIY
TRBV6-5 ASSTSLNAEAF
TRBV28 ASSRQGAEQF
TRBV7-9 ASVTGDLLTDTQY
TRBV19 ASSRDTWNQPQH
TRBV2 ASSVGGGYGYT
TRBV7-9 ASKAMNTEAF
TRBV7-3 ASSSSGRAWETQY
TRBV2 ASRREGQVVTQY
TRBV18 ASSTRASGGYNEQF
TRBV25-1 ASKTGGETQY
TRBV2 ASSDGRGTYNEQF
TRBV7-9 ASSNLPGQVTYEQY
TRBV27 ASSFSDRDIQY
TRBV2 ASSRTDATNEKLF
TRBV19 ASSSFGQVYNEQF
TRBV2 ASSLYRGYGYT
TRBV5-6 ASSLDGTEYGYT
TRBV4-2 ASSRESGLSYNEQF
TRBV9 ASRGFVRTGYT
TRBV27 ASSLSGQGSYEQY
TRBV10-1 ASSEGQATHYEQY
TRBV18 ASSPPTGVDTQY